This T cell receptor (beta chain) came from a study of shared clonotypes between healthy human individuals. The CDR3 runs 16 residues. The V gene end was trimmed by 5 bases and the J gene end by 2 bases; junction bases not matched to a gene: 11. The germline CDR1 and CDR2 sequences are LNHDA and SQIVND (reference sequence). The data were produced by immunoSEQ multiplex PCR, yet TCRdb's version contains in-frame clones alone and is incomplete. Here the sample spans millions of clones, just over 90% being singletons. This chain uses TRBV19 with TRBJ1-2; 7 positions agree with TRBD1. This receptor was taken from a man between 18 and 29 years old in good health. Specimen: naive CD4+ T cells sorted from blood. Subset of the sample: CD45RA+ positively selected. The chain's CDR3 is CASSPGLGRGNYGYTF. The DNA for the CDR3 is TGTGCCAGTAGTCCCGGGTTGGGCAGGGGGAACTATGGCTACACCTTC.